This T cell receptor (beta chain) was recorded in a study of T-cell reconstitution after alpha-beta-depleted transplantation in children. This clonotype was detected only a few times. With 5 bases removed from V and 4 bases from J, the gap between germline ends came to 9 bases. CDR1 is SGHRS and CDR2 is YFSETQ in the germline V gene. This CDR3 contains 12 residues. Using unique molecular identifiers, the investigators prepared the TCRbeta library. TCRdb ran MiXCR on the PCR reads and lists one entry per CDR3 protein. The data contain about 340,000 distinct CDR3 sequences, 10% to 15% of them singletons.

This receptor was taken from a human donor who donated a stem cell graft to a child with Fanconi anemia. The sequences come from PBMCs, collected from the stem cell graft. This chain links TRBV5-1 with TRBJ1-2, with D hard to call. The CDR3 nucleotides are TGCGCCAGCAGTGAACAAAGCTATGGCTACACCTTC. It yields the protein CASSEQSYGYTF.